The 32 T cell receptor beta chains below all came from one sample that was sequenced in a study of T cell changes during pregnancy in multiple sclerosis. Libraries were prepared by immunoSEQ multiplex PCR; TCRdb keeps only in-frame clonotypes and omits some of them. The sample lists about 71,000 clones, approximately 90% occurring once. The material sequenced was peripheral blood, taken in the third trimester of pregnancy. These receptors originate from a female donor with multiple sclerosis, enrolled in a pregnancy study.

The chain combines TRBV4-1 with TRBJ2-1; D unclear. Between the trimmed V and J ends, which lost 0 bases and 10 bases, there was a span of 16 bases. This CDR3 comprises 15 residues. Germline V gene sequence: CDR1 MGHRA, CDR2 YSYEKL. The CDR3 is CASSQDWSAPWEQFF. CDR3 in DNA: TGCGCCAGCAGCCAAGATTGGAGTGCCCCTTGGGAGCAGTTCTTC.

This chain uses TRBV10-2 with TRBJ1-1; a weak D match, TRBD1 (6 bases). The CDR3 extends over 13 amino acids. V was pared by 7 bases and J by 3 bases, with 12 bases between. The germline V gene has CDR1 WSHSY and CDR2 SAAADI. The CDR3 nucleotides read TGCGCCAGCACCCCAGGGGAATACACTGAAGCTTTCTTT. Protein sequence: CASTPGEYTEAFF.

The genes are TRBV25-1 and TRBJ2-7, with 8 bases that match TRBD1. This CDR3 is built from 14 residues. Germline assignment: CDR1 MGHDK and CDR2 SYGVNS. V was pared by 2 bases and J by 4 bases, with 4 bases of the junction left unmatched. The CDR3 nucleotides are TGTGCCAGCAGTGAAGACAGGGGATTTTACGAGCAGTACTTC. Protein sequence: CASSEDRGFYEQYF.

The chain combines TRBV28 with TRBJ2-1; weak D call: TRBD1 (7 bases). Deletions cut 2 bases from V and 7 bases from J, with 15 bases between. Germline CDR1 is MDHEN and CDR2 is SYDVKM. CDR3 size: 15 residues. This CDR3 is CASSLPTGRWNEQFF. The CDR3 DNA follows: TGTGCCAGCAGTTTACCGACAGGGAGGTGGAATGAGCAGTTCTTC.

This clone was observed a single time. The chain carries TRBV7-9 and TRBJ2-5; the D gene is possibly TRBD1 (6 bases). This CDR3 is built from 13 residues. Trimming shortened V by 2 bases and J by 3 bases, and 7 bases separated the two germline ends. Germline values: CDR1 SEHNR, CDR2 FQNEAQ (reference sequence). Here the CDR3 DNA reads TGTGCCAGCAGCTTACACAGGGAAGAGACCCAGTACTTC. Its protein product is CASSLHREETQYF.

V usage is TRBV11-3 and J usage is TRBJ2-3, with D tentatively TRBD2 (6 bases). The CDR3 is 15 residues long. The V gene's germline CDR1 is SGHNT and CDR2 YENEEA. V lost 5 bases, J lost 2 bases, and 14 bases lay in between. The CDR3 is CASSRGGGNTDTQYF. The CDR3 DNA sequence: TGTGCCAGCAGCCGCGGTGGCGGGAACACAGATACGCAGTATTTT.

The chain joins TRBV30 to TRBJ1-1, with TRBD1 matching over 9 bases. CDR3 length: 15 residues. Germline CDR1 reads GTSNPN; CDR2 reads SVGIG (reference sequence). Germline trimming cut 1 base from V and 1 base from J; bases unmatched to any gene: 4. The CDR3 region is CAWSGTGAGNTEAFF. The CDR3 DNA is TGTGCCTGGAGTGGGACAGGGGCCGGGAACACTGAAGCTTTCTTT.

V is TRBV4-3 and J is TRBJ1-1; D is unresolved. The germline gives CDR1 LGHNA, CDR2 YSLEER. V was shortened by 0 bases and J by 1 base, with 6 bases between the two germline ends. The CDR3 loop spans 14 amino acids. The CDR3 nucleotides read TGCGCCAGCAGCCAAGATTCAGGGAACACTGAAGCTTTCTTT. Encoded protein: CASSQDSGNTEAFF.

The J gene is TRBJ2-2, the V gene TRBV27, with a tentative D call TRBD2 (6 bases). Germline CDR1 is MNHEY and CDR2 is SMNVEV (reference sequence). This CDR3 spans 14 amino acids. V lost 2 bases to trimming and J lost 4 bases, with 8 bases between them. DNA for the CDR3: TGTGCCAGCAGTTTAGGGGGGAGCACCGGGGAGCTGTTTTTT. It specifies CASSLGGSTGELFF.

This clone came up once. V is TRBV4-2 and J is TRBJ2-2, with D perhaps TRBD2 (6 bases). Germline loops: CDR1 LGHNA, CDR2 YNFKEQ. The CDR3 extends over 15 amino acids. The V end was cut by 1 base, the J end by 3 bases, with 9 bases between. Written as DNA, the CDR3 is TGTGCCAGCAGCCAAGGACTAGATCACACCGGGGAGCTGTTTTTT. Its translation is CASSQGLDHTGELFF.

The chain employs TRBV5-4 and TRBJ1-3; 8 bases match TRBD1. The V gene's germline CDR1 is SGHNT and CDR2 YYREEE (reference sequence). Trimming took 2 bases from V and 6 from J; bases not matched to a gene: 7. This CDR3 comprises 15 residues. CDR3 nucleotides: TGTGCCAGCAGCTTAGGACAGGGTATGGAAAACACCATATATTTT. This sequence encodes CASSLGQGMENTIYF.

The rearrangement uses TRBV30 and TRBJ1-2; TRBD1 is a possible D gene (6 bases). V was clipped by 0 bases and J by 0 bases, with 20 bases between them. The CDR3 length is 18 residues. CDR1 is GTSNPN, CDR2 SVGIG, per germline (reference sequence). The CDR3 is CAWSVIAPGTTANYGYTF. The CDR3 region has the DNA TGTGCCTGGAGTGTAATCGCCCCCGGGACAACGGCTAACTATGGCTACACCTTC.

CDR3 nucleotide sequence: TGCAGCGTTGGGTCTAGCCCCGGGGAGCTGTTTTTT. Its protein product is CSVGSSPGELFF. V usage is TRBV29-1 and J usage is TRBJ2-2, with a tentative D call TRBD2 (5 bases). In germline, CDR1 is SQVTM, CDR2 ANQGSEA. This CDR3 region has 12 residues. V was cut by 4 bases and J by 6 bases, with 9 bases left in between.

The chain carries TRBV9 and TRBJ2-5; TRBD1 aligns across 7 bases. Germline V gene data show CDR1 as SGDLS and CDR2 as YYNGEE. The trim removed 3 bases at V and 5 bases at J, leaving 10 bases unmatched. The CDR3 has 15 amino acids. CDR3 protein: CASSASGGVEETQYF. Here the CDR3 DNA reads TGTGCCAGCAGCGCATCAGGGGGAGTCGAGGAGACCCAGTACTTC.

The chain couples TRBV13 to TRBJ2-7, with TRBD2 matching over 10 bases. Germline V CDR1 and CDR2: PRHDT, FYEKMQ (reference sequence). Unmatched junction bases numbered 16, after V lost 5 bases and J lost 6 bases. The length of the CDR3 is 17 residues. The CDR3 DNA reads as TGTGCCAGCAGCATAGCCGGGACTAGCGCCCAAGACCGCGAGCAGTACTTC. Translation gives CASSIAGTSAQDREQYF.

The rearrangement links TRBV7-2 to TRBJ2-7; 8 bases are a match to TRBD2. The CDR3 loop spans 14 amino acids. V lost 3 bases and J lost 5; bases outside the gene matches: 6. Germline V gene data show CDR1 as SGHTA and CDR2 as FQGNSA. The CDR3 loop is CASSFAGGTHEQYF. The CDR3 DNA reads TGTGCCAGCAGCTTCGCGGGAGGAACCCACGAGCAGTACTTC.

The chain recombines TRBV19 with TRBJ2-5; TRBD2 agrees at 7 bases. The germline gives CDR1 LNHDA, CDR2 SQIVND (reference sequence). V trimming: 4 bases; J trimming: 4 bases; junction bases outside the gene matches: 3. The CDR3 has 13 amino acids. The CDR3 bases are TGTGCCAGTAGTAGTATAGCGGGAGAGACCCAGTACTTC. Amino acids: CASSSIAGETQYF.

The V and J genes are TRBV18 and TRBJ1-2; D remains ambiguous. The V end was cut by 3 bases, the J end by 6 bases, with 11 bases between. The germline V gene encodes CDR1 KGHSH and CDR2 LQKENI. The CDR3 extends over 13 amino acids. The CDR3 protein is CASSPMTRDGYTF. The CDR3 nucleotides are TGTGCCAGCTCACCGATGACCCGGGATGGCTACACCTTC.

The chain employs TRBV2 and TRBJ1-2; possible D gene TRBD1, 6 bases. V lost 7 bases and J 4 bases, leaving 10 bases between the germline ends. From germline, CDR1 is SNHLY and CDR2 FYNNEI. This CDR3 has 12 residues. CDR3 nucleotides: TGTGCCAGCACAACAGGGTCCTATGGCTACACCTTC. Translated, it gives CASTTGSYGYTF.

This CDR3 is CASSLIGGEQYF. CDR3 sequence (DNA): TGTGCCAGCAGTTTAATCGGGGGGGAGCAGTACTTC. The rearrangement uses TRBV27 and TRBJ2-7; 7 nucleotides line up with TRBD2. This CDR3 spans 12 amino acids. The germline gives CDR1 MNHEY, CDR2 SMNVEV (reference sequence). With V trimmed by 2 bases and J by 7 bases, 2 bases remained unmatched.

The table lists this clone with a few counts. J is TRBJ1-2 and V is TRBV5-6; 8 positions agree with TRBD1. From germline, CDR1 is SGHDT and CDR2 YYEEEE. This CDR3 contains 15 residues. Trimming at V came to 4 bases and at J to 1 base, leaving 6 bases not matched to a gene. The CDR3: CASSRLTGVNYGYTF. Here the CDR3 DNA reads TGTGCCAGCAGCCGTTTGACAGGGGTTAACTATGGCTACACCTTC.

CDR3 sequence: CASSQDSTSPSNEQFF. The CDR3 nucleotides read TGTGCCAGCAGCCAAGACTCGACTTCCCCTAGTAATGAGCAGTTCTTC. The chain links TRBV4-2 to TRBJ2-1, with no clear D. CDR3 length: 16 amino acids. V dropped 0 bases and J dropped 7 bases, with 16 bases sitting between them. Germline CDR1 LGHNA, CDR2 YNFKEQ.

The chain's CDR3 is CASSLSKFSALLSSYNEQFF. The DNA of the CDR3 is TGTGCCAGCAGCTTAAGCAAGTTTAGTGCCCTGTTAAGCTCCTACAATGAGCAGTTCTTC. V gene TRBV7-6 combines with J gene TRBJ2-1; D not certain. The CDR3 runs to 20 residues. Trimming shortened V by 2 bases and J by 0 bases, and 23 bases separated the two germline ends. CDR1 and CDR2 (germline): SGHVS, FNYEAQ. The whole variable domain, remainder taken from reference TRBV7-6 and TRBJ2-1, is GAGVSQSPRYKVTKRGQDVALRCDPISGHVSLYWYRQALGQGPEFLTYFNYEAQQDKSGLPNDRFSAERPEGSISTLTIQRTEQRDSAMYRCASSLSKFSALLSSYNEQFFGPGTRLTVL.

This clone was recorded once. Here the CDR3 DNA reads TGTGCCAGCAGCTTAGCAGGGATGAGCAATCAGCCCCAGCATTTT. It specifies CASSLAGMSNQPQHF. The V call is TRBV11-2, the J call TRBJ1-5, with D perhaps matching TRBD1 (5 bases). Germline-derived CDR1 and CDR2 are SGHAT and FQNNGV. The CDR3 sequence is 15 residues long. Trimming took off 1 base at V and 1 base at J, with 8 bases between the two ends.

The rearrangement uses TRBV18 and TRBJ2-5, with TRBD2 matching over 11 bases. From germline, CDR1 is KGHSH and CDR2 LQKENI. This CDR3 has 15 amino acids. V was clipped by 10 bases and J by 1 base; unmatched bases: 8. The DNA for the CDR3 is TGTGCCACCCATGGGACTAGCGGATTCCAAGAGACCCAGTACTTC. This codes for CATHGTSGFQETQYF. Together with reference TRBV18 and TRBJ2-5, the CDR3 gives the full variable domain: NAGVMQNPRHLVRRRGQEARLRCSPMKGHSHVYWYRQLPEEGLKFMVYLQKENIIDESGMPKERFSAEFPKEGPSILRIQQVVRGDSAAYFCATHGTSGFQETQYFGPGTRLLVL.

For the CDR3, the DNA is TGTGCCAGCAGCTTAGGGTTGAGGACGGGAGGATTGAGTACAGATACGCAGTATTTT. Translation: CASSLGLRTGGLSTDTQYF. The V gene is TRBV11-3, the J gene TRBJ2-3, with 7 bases matching TRBD2. Trimming took 1 base from V and 3 from J; bases not matched to a gene: 16. The CDR3 sequence is 19 residues long. Germline lookup yields CDR1 SGHNT and CDR2 YENEEA. The full variable domain, its missing parts supplied by reference TRBV11-3 and TRBJ2-3, is EAGVVQSPRYKIIEKKQPVAFWCNPISGHNTLYWYLQNLGQGPELLIRYENEEAVDDSQLPKDRFSAERLKGVDSTLKIQPAELGDSAVYLCASSLGLRTGGLSTDTQYFGPGTRLTVL.

This clone was counted a single time. The chain is built from TRBV5-3 and TRBJ2-1, with D possibly TRBD1 on 6 matching bases. TRBV5-3 is filed as an ORF, its function uncertain. This CDR3 spans 14 amino acids. V shed 10 bases and J shed 0 bases, with 14 bases lying between them. CDR3 bases: TGTGCCGGCTGGGACAAAAGCTCCTACAATGAGCAGTTCTTC. Amino acids: CAGWDKSSYNEQFF.

The chain links TRBV9 to TRBJ2-3, with D unresolved. V lost 0 bases, J lost 2 bases, and 10 bases lay in between. From germline, CDR1 is SGDLS and CDR2 YYNGEE. This CDR3 is 15 amino acids long. DNA for the CDR3: TGTGCCAGCAGCGTAGATTGGCGGAACACAGATACGCAGTATTTT. Translation gives CASSVDWRNTDTQYF.

V and J are TRBV5-1 and TRBJ2-1; 12 positions match TRBD2. Looked up from germline, CDR1 is SGHRS and CDR2 is YFSETQ. CDR3 length: 16 residues. After removal of 4 bases from V and 2 bases from J, the junction contained 4 bases not matched to a gene. CDR3 coding DNA: TGCGCCAGCAGCCTGCTAGCGGGAGGGACCTACAATGAGCAGTTCTTC. This translates into CASSLLAGGTYNEQFF.

The chain uses TRBV14 and TRBJ1-2; D is unclear. Germline V gives CDR1 SGHDN, CDR2 FVKESK. V was clipped by 1 base and J by 4 bases, with 7 bases between them. This CDR3 is 13 amino acids long. CDR3 bases: TGTGCCAGCAGCCAAGGGCAGTTCTATGGCTACACCTTC. Translating it yields CASSQGQFYGYTF.

The chain has TRBV30 and TRBJ2-1, with no clear D. The length of the CDR3 is 16 residues. Per the germline V gene, CDR1 is GTSNPN and CDR2 is SVGIG (reference sequence). Trimming pared 0 bases from V and 0 bases from J, leaving 12 bases between. The DNA for the CDR3 is TGTGCCTGGAGTGTAGGCCGAGCTAGCTCCTACAATGAGCAGTTCTTC. It yields the protein CAWSVGRASSYNEQFF.

The chain joins TRBV5-5 to TRBJ2-5; tentatively, D is TRBD2 (5 bases). This CDR3 comprises 15 residues. Between the trimmed V and J ends, which lost 0 bases and 4 bases, there was a span of 13 bases. CDR1 is SGHKS, CDR2 YYEKEE, per germline (reference sequence). DNA for the CDR3: TGTGCCAGCAGCTTGGTCGGGGATAGTAGAGAGACCCAGTACTTC. This codes for CASSLVGDSRETQYF.